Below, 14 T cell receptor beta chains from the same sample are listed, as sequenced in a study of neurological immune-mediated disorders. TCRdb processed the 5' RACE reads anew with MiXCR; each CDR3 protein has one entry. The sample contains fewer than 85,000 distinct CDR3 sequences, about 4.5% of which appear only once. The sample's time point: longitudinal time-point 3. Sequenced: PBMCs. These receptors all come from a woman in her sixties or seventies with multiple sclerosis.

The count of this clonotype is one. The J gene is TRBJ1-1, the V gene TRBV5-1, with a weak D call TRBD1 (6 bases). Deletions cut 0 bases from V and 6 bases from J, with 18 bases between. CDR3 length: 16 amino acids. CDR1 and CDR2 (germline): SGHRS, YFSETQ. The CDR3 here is CASSLGHREEWAEAFF. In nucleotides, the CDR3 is TGCGCCAGCAGCTTGGGCCACAGGGAGGAGTGGGCTGAAGCTTTCTTT.

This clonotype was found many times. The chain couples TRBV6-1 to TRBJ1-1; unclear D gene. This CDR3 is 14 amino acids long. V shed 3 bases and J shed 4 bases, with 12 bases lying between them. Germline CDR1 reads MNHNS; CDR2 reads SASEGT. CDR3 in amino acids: CASSDLGRATEAFF. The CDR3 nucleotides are TGTGCCAGCAGTGATTTAGGGAGGGCCACTGAAGCTTTCTTT.

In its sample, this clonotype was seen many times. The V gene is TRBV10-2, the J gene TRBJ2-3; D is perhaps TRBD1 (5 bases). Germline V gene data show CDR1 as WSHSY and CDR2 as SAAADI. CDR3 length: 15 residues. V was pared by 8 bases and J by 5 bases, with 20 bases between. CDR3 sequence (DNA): TGCGCCAGCCTGCGTCAGGGTATGCGCGTAGATACGCAGTATTTT. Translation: CASLRQGMRVDTQYF.

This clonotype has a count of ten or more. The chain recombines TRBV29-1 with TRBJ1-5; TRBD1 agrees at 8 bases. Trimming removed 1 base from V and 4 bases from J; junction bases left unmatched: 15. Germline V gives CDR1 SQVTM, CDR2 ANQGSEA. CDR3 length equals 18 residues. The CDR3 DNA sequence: TGCAGCGTTGAAGTTGACTGGACAGGGAATTTAAGGAATCAGCCCCAGCATTTT. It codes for CSVEVDWTGNLRNQPQHF.

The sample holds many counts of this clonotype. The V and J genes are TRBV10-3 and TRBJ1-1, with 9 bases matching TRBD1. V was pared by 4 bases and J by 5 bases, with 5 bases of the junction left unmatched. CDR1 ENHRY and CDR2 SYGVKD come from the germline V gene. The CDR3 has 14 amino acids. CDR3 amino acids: CAISGTGVETEAFF. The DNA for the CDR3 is TGTGCCATCAGTGGGACAGGGGTGGAGACTGAAGCTTTCTTT.

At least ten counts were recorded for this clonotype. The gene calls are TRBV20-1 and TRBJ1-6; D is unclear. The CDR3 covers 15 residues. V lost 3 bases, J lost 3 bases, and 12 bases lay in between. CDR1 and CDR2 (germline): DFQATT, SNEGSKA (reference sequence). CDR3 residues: CSASTDADYNSPLHF. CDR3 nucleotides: TGCAGTGCTAGCACGGACGCTGACTATAATTCACCCCTCCACTTT.

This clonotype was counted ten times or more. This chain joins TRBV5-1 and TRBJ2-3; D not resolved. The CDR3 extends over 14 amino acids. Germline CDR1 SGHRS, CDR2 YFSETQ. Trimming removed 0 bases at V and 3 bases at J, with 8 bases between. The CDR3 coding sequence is TGCGCCAGCAGCTTGGGGGTGTGGACAGATACGCAGTATTTT. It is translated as CASSLGVWTDTQYF.

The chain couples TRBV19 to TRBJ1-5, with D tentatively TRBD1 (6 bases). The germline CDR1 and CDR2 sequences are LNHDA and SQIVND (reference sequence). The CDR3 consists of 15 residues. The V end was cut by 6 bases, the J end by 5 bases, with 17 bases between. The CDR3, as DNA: TGTGCCAGTAGGAAAGCCGGGACACGAGATCAGCCCCAGCATTTT. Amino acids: CASRKAGTRDQPQHF.

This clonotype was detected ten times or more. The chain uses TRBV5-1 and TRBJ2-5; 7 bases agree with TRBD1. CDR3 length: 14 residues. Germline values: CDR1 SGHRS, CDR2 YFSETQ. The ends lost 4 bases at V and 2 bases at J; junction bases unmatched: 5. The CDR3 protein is CASSPGTAQETQYF. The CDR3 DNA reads TGCGCCAGCAGCCCCGGGACAGCGCAAGAGACCCAGTACTTC.

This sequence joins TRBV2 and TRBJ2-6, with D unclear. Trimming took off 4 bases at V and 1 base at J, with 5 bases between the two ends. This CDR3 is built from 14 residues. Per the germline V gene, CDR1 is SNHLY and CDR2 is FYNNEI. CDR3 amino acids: CASSGASGANVLTF. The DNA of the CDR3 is TGTGCCAGCAGTGGGGCGTCTGGGGCCAACGTCCTGACTTTC.

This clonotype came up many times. The CDR3 loop reads CASSHDRYGQPQHF. CDR3 sequence (DNA): TGTGCCAGCAGTCATGACAGATACGGTCAGCCCCAGCATTTT. V gene TRBV6-5 combines with J gene TRBJ1-5; D is perhaps TRBD1 (5 bases). The CDR3 spans 14 residues. Germline V CDR1 and CDR2: MNHEY, SVGAGI. V was shortened by 5 bases and J by 6 bases, with 14 bases between the two germline ends.

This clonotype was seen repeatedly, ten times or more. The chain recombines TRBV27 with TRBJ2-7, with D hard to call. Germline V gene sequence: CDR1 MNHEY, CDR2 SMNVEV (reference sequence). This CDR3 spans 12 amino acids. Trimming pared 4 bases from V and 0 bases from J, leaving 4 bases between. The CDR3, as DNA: TGTGCCAGCAGTTCCCGCTCCTACGAGCAGTACTTC. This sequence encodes CASSSRSYEQYF.

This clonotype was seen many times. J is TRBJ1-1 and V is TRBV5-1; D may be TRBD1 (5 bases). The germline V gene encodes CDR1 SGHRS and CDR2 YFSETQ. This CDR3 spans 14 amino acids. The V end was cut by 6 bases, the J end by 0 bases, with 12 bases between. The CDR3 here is CASTTQGMNTEAFF. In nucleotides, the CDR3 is TGCGCCAGCACTACCCAGGGCATGAACACTGAAGCTTTCTTT.

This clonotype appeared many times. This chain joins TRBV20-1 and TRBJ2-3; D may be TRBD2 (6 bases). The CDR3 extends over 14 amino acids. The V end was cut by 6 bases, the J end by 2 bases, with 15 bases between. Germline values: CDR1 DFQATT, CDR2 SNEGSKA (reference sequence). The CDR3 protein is CSAPGAGLTDTQYF. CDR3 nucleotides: TGCAGTGCCCCGGGAGCAGGGCTCACAGATACGCAGTATTTT.